Below, 30 T cell receptor beta chains from the same sample are listed, as sequenced in a study of response to subunit inactivated influenza vaccine. TCRdb passed the RT-PCR reads through MiXCR, listing each CDR3 protein once. The table includes 400,000 to 650,000 distinct CDR3 sequences, approximately 7.2% detected once. The material sequenced was PBMCs from blood, taken 23 to 25 months after vaccination. Receptors originate from a man between 50 and 69 years old who received an inactivated influenza vaccine.

The chain recombines TRBV28 with TRBJ2-7; no clear D. The germline CDR1 and CDR2 sequences are MDHEN and SYDVKM. V was cut by 4 bases and J by 3 bases, with 13 bases left in between. This CDR3 contains 14 residues. DNA of the CDR3: TGTGCCAGCAGTTCACCCCTCTGGTACTACGAGCAGTACTTC. It translates to CASSSPLWYYEQYF. The full variable domain, in which reference TRBV28 and TRBJ2-7 provide the parts outside the CDR3, is DVKVTQSSRYLVKRTGEKVFLECVQDMDHENMFWYRQDPGLGLRLIYFSYDVKMKEKGDIPEGYSVSREKKERFSLILESASTNQTSMYLCASSSPLWYYEQYFGPGTRLTVT.

This clonotype was seen a few times. V usage is TRBV20-1 and J usage is TRBJ1-1; TRBD1 agrees at 8 bases. The germline V gene has CDR1 DFQATT and CDR2 SNEGSKA (reference sequence). The ends lost 5 bases at V and 5 bases at J; junction bases unmatched: 10. This CDR3 comprises 14 residues. This CDR3 is CSALIGQGRTEAFF. Written as DNA, the CDR3 is TGCAGTGCTCTTATCGGACAGGGACGTACTGAAGCTTTCTTT.

The chain has TRBV2 and TRBJ2-7, with TRBD2 matching over 10 bases. Germline lookup yields CDR1 SNHLY and CDR2 FYNNEI. With 8 bases clipped from V and 4 bases from J, the junction kept 11 bases outside the gene matches. The CDR3 is made up of 15 amino acids. Here the CDR3 reads CASGKASGRTYEQYF. Written as DNA, the CDR3 is TGTGCCAGCGGAAAAGCTAGCGGGAGAACTTACGAGCAGTACTTC.

This clonotype was observed a few times. The rearrangement joins TRBV12-3 or TRBV12-4 to TRBJ1-1, with TRBD1 as a possible D gene (6 bases). This CDR3 comprises 15 residues. V shed 3 bases and J shed 1 base, with 12 bases lying between them. CDR3 DNA sequence: TGTGCCAGCAGTTTTGGCAGGGGTCCGAACACTGAAGCTTTCTTT. This sequence encodes CASSFGRGPNTEAFF.

This clonotype has a handful of counts. J is TRBJ2-1 and V is TRBV24-1, with 7 bases matching TRBD1. In germline, CDR1 is KGHDR, CDR2 SFDVKD. The CDR3 sequence is 16 residues long. The J segment lost 9 bases and the V segment lost 5 bases, leaving 15 bases of the junction unmatched. CDR3 DNA sequence: TGTGCCACCAGTGCCTCGGCGACAGGGCAGTTCGGTGAGCAGTTCTTC. Translated, it gives CATSASATGQFGEQFF.

In this sample, this clonotype turned up many times. The chain employs TRBV29-1 and TRBJ1-1, with 7 bases matching TRBD1. Germline loops: CDR1 SQVTM, CDR2 ANQGSEA. CDR3 length: 13 amino acids. V dropped 2 bases and J dropped 2; count of bases not matched to a gene: 2. This CDR3 reads CSVENRGNTEAFF. CDR3 coding DNA: TGCAGCGTTGAAAACAGGGGTAACACTGAAGCTTTCTTT.

This clonotype was observed a handful of times. J is TRBJ2-4 and V is TRBV11-2, with TRBD1 identical over 8 bases. This CDR3 comprises 18 residues. The germline V gene has CDR1 SGHAT and CDR2 FQNNGV. Losses at the gene ends were 1 base for V and 3 bases for J; bases not matched to a gene: 11. CDR3 in DNA: TGTGCCAGCAGCTTAGGTTGGACAGGGCCCTCCCTCAAAAACATTCAGTACTTC. Protein: CASSLGWTGPSLKNIQYF.

This clonotype was seen a handful of times. V is TRBV11-3 and J is TRBJ2-1; 14 positions match TRBD2. Germline V gives CDR1 SGHNT, CDR2 YENEEA. The CDR3 is made up of 16 amino acids. Trimming cost V 5 bases and J 6 bases; bases outside gene matches: 6. CDR3 protein: CASSGRGTSGSNEQFF. The CDR3 coding sequence is TGTGCCAGCAGCGGACGGGGGACTAGCGGGAGCAATGAGCAGTTCTTC.

In this sample, this clonotype turned up many times. V is TRBV7-2 and J is TRBJ2-1, with 10 bases matching TRBD2. The junction had 7 bases not matched to a gene; V was cut back by 4 bases and J by 10 bases. The germline V gene encodes CDR1 SGHTA and CDR2 FQGNSA. The CDR3 runs 14 residues. The DNA of the CDR3 is TGTGCCAGCAGCTCCCTAGCGGGAGAGGTGGAGCAGTTCTTC. Its translation is CASSSLAGEVEQFF.

The chain couples TRBV27 to TRBJ2-1, with 14 nucleotides matching TRBD2. Germline V CDR1 and CDR2: MNHEY, SMNVEV (reference sequence). The CDR3 sequence is 15 residues long. V shed 6 bases, J shed 10 bases, and the junction held 8 bases outside the gene matches. CDR3 sequence (DNA): TGTGCCAGCAGGATGACTAGCGGGGGGGCTAAGGAGCAGTTCTTC. It specifies CASRMTSGGAKEQFF.

The table lists this clonotype with a few counts. The rearrangement joins TRBV12-3 or TRBV12-4 to TRBJ1-6; D call uncertain. The ends were cut back, 5 bases at V and 10 bases at J, with 12 bases in the middle. The CDR3 contains 13 residues. Written as DNA, the CDR3 is TGTGCCAGCAGTCCGCTTTACGGCTCACCCCTCCACTTT. It is translated as CASSPLYGSPLHF.

The CDR3 region has the DNA TGTGCCAGCAGTTGGCGGGGGTTAAGCAATCAGCCCCAGCATTTT. Translating it yields CASSWRGLSNQPQHF. The rearrangement links TRBV27 to TRBJ1-5; a weak D match, TRBD1 (5 bases). The CDR3 consists of 15 residues. Germline CDR1 is MNHEY and CDR2 is SMNVEV (reference sequence). The V gene lost 4 bases and the J gene lost 1 base, with 11 bases spanning the gap.

This clonotype was seen many times. The chain combines TRBV4-3 with TRBJ1-1; no definite D call. CDR1 and CDR2 from the germline V gene are LGHNA and YSLEER. The CDR3 has 14 residues. V lost 0 bases and J 0 bases, leaving 5 bases between the germline ends. The CDR3, as DNA: TGCGCCAGCAGCCAAGATGGATTGAACACTGAAGCTTTCTTT. Translation gives CASSQDGLNTEAFF.

The CDR3 loop is CASRFGQGVSGELFF. The CDR3 DNA sequence: TGTGCCAGCAGATTCGGGCAGGGGGTATCCGGGGAGCTGTTTTTT. The chain is built from TRBV12-3 or TRBV12-4 and TRBJ2-2; TRBD1 agrees at 7 bases. V lost 6 bases and J lost 6; bases outside the gene matches: 10. CDR3 size: 15 residues.

V gene TRBV5-5 combines with J gene TRBJ2-5; 7 positions agree with TRBD1. Per germline, CDR1 SGHKS and CDR2 YYEKEE (reference sequence). The junction had 5 bases not matched to a gene; V was cut back by 4 bases and J by 2 bases. The CDR3 length is 14 residues. The CDR3 sequence: CASSRDSPQETQYF. The CDR3 DNA is TGTGCCAGCAGCCGGGACAGTCCACAAGAGACCCAGTACTTC.

This clonotype was observed many times. The chain carries TRBV9 and TRBJ2-3; the D is unclear. CDR1 and CDR2 from the germline V gene are SGDLS and YYNGEE. Trimming removed 0 bases at V and 4 bases at J, with 12 bases between. The CDR3 runs 15 residues. The CDR3 spells CASSVADGWPDTQYF. The CDR3 bases are TGTGCCAGCAGCGTAGCGGACGGCTGGCCAGATACGCAGTATTTT.

This clonotype was seen more than once but under ten times. This sequence joins TRBV27 and TRBJ2-7, with 9 bases fitting TRBD1. There are 14 residues in the CDR3. Per the germline V gene, CDR1 is MNHEY and CDR2 is SMNVEV (reference sequence). Trimming cost V 6 bases and J 3 bases; bases outside gene matches: 6. The CDR3 nucleotides are TGTGCCAGCAGCCATTTGGGACAGGGCTACGAGCAGTACTTC. Its protein is CASSHLGQGYEQYF.

This clonotype has a handful of counts. The chain couples TRBV20-1 to TRBJ2-5; D gene uncertain. Trimming stripped 6 bases from V and 8 bases from J, with 19 bases between. CDR3 size: 13 residues. CDR1 is DFQATT, CDR2 SNEGSKA, per germline (reference sequence). CDR3 DNA sequence: TGCAGTGCCTTATATCCTGAGACCAACACCCAGTACTTC. It codes for CSALYPETNTQYF.

This clonotype was picked up many times. V and J are TRBV14 and TRBJ2-2; D unclear. V was cut by 3 bases and J by 3 bases, with 5 bases left in between. CDR1 and CDR2 (germline): SGHDN, FVKESK. CDR3 length: 13 amino acids. CDR3 amino acids: CASSQIYTGELFF. CDR3 nucleotide sequence: TGTGCCAGCAGCCAGATTTACACCGGGGAGCTGTTTTTT.

The V gene is TRBV9, the J gene TRBJ2-7, with 12 bases matching TRBD2. CDR1 is SGDLS and CDR2 is YYNGEE in the germline V gene. J gave up 6 bases and V 4 bases, and 5 bases lay outside the gene matches. The CDR3 extends over 14 amino acids. The CDR3 DNA is TGTGCCAGCAGCCCGACTAGCGGGAGTTCCGAGCAGTACTTC. It is translated as CASSPTSGSSEQYF.

In its sample, this clonotype was seen a few times. This chain connects TRBV12-3 or TRBV12-4 to TRBJ1-2; tentative D call: TRBD1 (5 bases). CDR3 length: 17 amino acids. V was clipped by 3 bases and J by 5 bases, with 22 bases between them. CDR3 amino acids: CASSFTRSTGTEYGYTF. CDR3 coding DNA: TGTGCCAGCAGTTTCACCAGGTCAACCGGGACGGAATATGGCTACACCTTC.

The gene calls are TRBV20-1 and TRBJ2-7; 7 bases align to TRBD2. This CDR3 has 14 amino acids. Germline values: CDR1 DFQATT, CDR2 SNEGSKA (reference sequence). The CDR3 bases are TGCAGGGGGTCACGGGCTAGCGGCTACTACGAGCAGTACTTC. Translation gives CRGSRASGYYEQYF.

V gene TRBV4-3 combines with J gene TRBJ2-1; 7 bases are shared with TRBD1. V gave up 1 base and J gave up 12 bases; unmatched junction bases: 18. The CDR3 has 17 amino acids. Germline V gene lookup returns CDR1 LGHNA and CDR2 YSLEER. The CDR3 here is CASSQGFTGAQGSGQFF. The CDR3 bases are TGCGCCAGCAGCCAAGGGTTTACAGGGGCGCAAGGATCGGGGCAGTTCTTC.

This clonotype was observed at least ten times. The chain couples TRBV20-1 to TRBJ2-1, with 13 bases aligning to TRBD2. Germline values: CDR1 DFQATT, CDR2 SNEGSKA (reference sequence). Losses at the gene ends were 5 bases for V and 7 bases for J; bases not matched to a gene: 8. This CDR3 contains 15 residues. Here the CDR3 DNA reads TGCAGTGCTCCAACTAGCGGGGGGGCTTGGAATGAGCAGTTCTTC. Amino acids: CSAPTSGGAWNEQFF.

This clonotype was detected many times. The chain has TRBV24-1 and TRBJ2-1; D ambiguous. There are 15 residues in the CDR3. Trimming took 3 bases from V and 10 from J, leaving 18 bases between them. The germline gives CDR1 KGHDR, CDR2 SFDVKD. The DNA of the CDR3 is TGTGCCACCAGTGATCCCCGATGGGTTTCAGCGGAGCAGTTCTTC. It encodes CATSDPRWVSAEQFF.

This clonotype was counted at least ten times. The genes are TRBV20-1 and TRBJ2-1; 9 bases align to TRBD1. Germline V lookup: CDR1 DFQATT, CDR2 SNEGSKA (reference sequence). Losses at the gene ends were 5 bases for V and 0 bases for J; bases not matched to a gene: 14. The CDR3 length is 18 residues. The CDR3 DNA is TGCAGTGCTTCCCCACCCTCGGGACAGGGAAACTCCTACAATGAGCAGTTCTTC. Amino acids: CSASPPSGQGNSYNEQFF.

The chain joins TRBV7-9 to TRBJ2-1, with 8 bases lining up with TRBD1. This CDR3 comprises 16 residues. CDR1 and CDR2 from the germline V gene are SEHNR and FQNEAQ (reference sequence). J was trimmed by 4 bases and V by 0 bases; bases with no gene match: 5. This chain's CDR3 is CASSLAKGQVYNEQFF. CDR3 nucleotides: TGTGCCAGCAGCTTAGCCAAGGGACAGGTATACAATGAGCAGTTCTTC.

This clonotype was picked up a small number of times. The chain links TRBV4-1 to TRBJ2-7; 8 bases agree with TRBD2. Unmatched junction bases numbered 4, after V lost 0 bases and J lost 3 bases. The CDR3 is 15 amino acids. CDR1 and CDR2 from the germline V gene are MGHRA and YSYEKL. CDR3 coding DNA: TGCGCCAGCAGCCAAGATGAGGCGGGGGGCTACGAGCAGTACTTC. This sequence encodes CASSQDEAGGYEQYF.

This clonotype was seen a handful of times. The chain links TRBV20-1 to TRBJ2-5; unclear D gene. Germline V gene lookup returns CDR1 DFQATT and CDR2 SNEGSKA (reference sequence). V shed 6 bases and J shed 3 bases, with 14 bases lying between them. CDR3 length equals 13 residues. In DNA, the CDR3 is TGCAGTGCCGGTTCATATATTGAAGAGACCCAGTACTTC. This sequence encodes CSAGSYIEETQYF.

This chain uses TRBV6-1 with TRBJ2-4; 9 bases agree with TRBD1. With 8 bases clipped from V and 7 bases from J, the junction kept 6 bases outside the gene matches. CDR1 and CDR2 (germline): MNHNS, SASEGT. This CDR3 has 13 amino acids. The CDR3, as DNA: TGTGCCAGCTGGACAGGGGATACGAACATTCAGTACTTC. The encoded protein is CASWTGDTNIQYF.